This T cell receptor beta chain was identified during a study of shared clonotypes between healthy human individuals. The wider study: CD4 naive and memory got three plates each, CD8 naive two, CD8 memory one.

Profiled with immunoSEQ multiplex PCR; TCRdb holds only in-frame clones, not every one. The repertoire includes around 2.5 million clones, approximately 93% of them detected once, and about 0.38% sits in the top ten. CDR3 size: 12 residues. Per germline, CDR1 MNHEY and CDR2 SMNVEV (reference sequence). With 4 bases removed from V and 10 bases from J, the gap between germline ends came to 11 bases. Sample: naive CD4+ T cells from PBMCs. The subset is: CD45RA+ positively selected. The chain joins TRBV27 to TRBJ2-1, with D perhaps matching TRBD1 (6 bases). The clonotype was recovered from a man in his late teens or twenties in good health. Some clones in this sample may be carry-over from other donors' samples. The CDR3 DNA reads TGTGCCAGCAGTTCAACAGGGCGCGAGCAGTTCTTC. Translation gives CASSSTGREQFF.